This entry lists 32 T cell receptor beta chains sequenced from one sample in a study of shared clonotypes between healthy human individuals. TCRdb keeps only in-frame clones here, not all; method: immunoSEQ multiplex PCR. Of more than 2 million clones listed, 95% are singletons. The specimen sequenced was naive CD4+ T cells sorted from blood. Subset denoted: CD45RA+ positively selected. The receptors derive from a man between 18 and 29 years old in good health.

The chain is built from TRBV4-1 and TRBJ1-1, with a possible D match to TRBD1 (5 bases). CDR3 length equals 15 residues. Trimming removed 3 bases from V and 6 bases from J, with 17 bases in between. Germline values: CDR1 MGHRA, CDR2 YSYEKL. The DNA for the CDR3 is TGCGCCAGCAGCCAGACTAGCAGAGGGGAGTCTGAAGCTTTCTTT. Translating it yields CASSQTSRGESEAFF.

The CDR3 region is CASNSRHGWGTDTQYF. In DNA form, the CDR3 reads TGCGCCAGCAACTCACGCCACGGGTGGGGCACAGATACGCAGTATTTT. This chain joins TRBV4-1 and TRBJ2-3; D remains ambiguous. The CDR3 is made up of 16 amino acids. V was cut by 7 bases and J by 1 base, with 18 bases left in between. From germline, CDR1 is MGHRA and CDR2 YSYEKL.

The V call is TRBV10-1, the J call TRBJ2-7; the match to TRBD1 covers 8 bases. Germline lookup yields CDR1 WNHNN and CDR2 SYGVQD (reference sequence). Losses at the gene ends were 6 bases for V and 2 bases for J; bases not matched to a gene: 6. This CDR3 is built from 14 residues. CDR3 loop: CASSPGQAPYEQYF. In nucleotides, the CDR3 is TGCGCCAGCAGCCCGGGACAGGCCCCCTACGAGCAGTACTTC.

This chain uses TRBV28 with TRBJ2-7; 8 nucleotides align to TRBD1. V dropped 4 bases and J dropped 3; count of bases not matched to a gene: 8. Germline loops: CDR1 MDHEN, CDR2 SYDVKM. The CDR3 has 15 residues. The chain's CDR3 is CASSSPGGQSYEQYF. CDR3 nucleotide sequence: TGTGCCAGCAGTTCTCCAGGGGGCCAGAGCTACGAGCAGTACTTC.

In this sample, this clone turned up once. This chain uses TRBV7-8 with TRBJ2-6; unclear D gene. This CDR3 region has 16 residues. The V and J ends lost 5 bases and 2 bases respectively, with 13 bases between them. Germline-derived CDR1 and CDR2 are SGHVS and FQNEAQ. The CDR3 coding sequence is TGTGCCAGCAGCCGATTAACGACAACTGGGGCCAACGTCCTGACTTTC. The encoded protein is CASSRLTTTGANVLTF.

The gene calls are TRBV7-2 and TRBJ2-5, with 10 nucleotides matching TRBD2. V was clipped by 4 bases and J by 5 bases; unmatched bases: 7. The germline gives CDR1 SGHTA, CDR2 FQGNSA. CDR3 length: 15 residues. CDR3 nucleotides: TGTGCCAGCAGCTCCTCAGCGGGAGGGTTTGAGACCCAGTACTTC. The encoded protein is CASSSSAGGFETQYF.

This chain joins TRBV6-5 and TRBJ2-5; possible D gene TRBD2, 6 bases. The CDR3 has 15 amino acids. Germline lookup yields CDR1 MNHEY and CDR2 SVGAGI. V was trimmed by 6 bases and J by 5 bases, leaving 19 bases between them. The CDR3 spells CASSGGGVGGETQYF. CDR3 DNA: TGTGCCAGCAGCGGGGGTGGGGTCGGTGGGGAGACCCAGTACTTC.

On this clone: Within the sample, other DNA sequences also encode this same CDR3. The chain links TRBV7-9 to TRBJ2-2; a weak D match, TRBD1 (5 bases). Germline V gene lookup returns CDR1 SEHNR and CDR2 FQNEAQ (reference sequence). Trimming left V 4 bases short and J 1 base short, with 10 bases between. This CDR3 has 15 amino acids. The CDR3 DNA is TGTGCCAGCAGCTCACGGCAGGGGAACACCGGGGAGCTGTTTTTT. It specifies CASSSRQGNTGELFF.

J is TRBJ1-1 and V is TRBV19, with a tentative D call TRBD1 (5 bases). Germline V gene lookup returns CDR1 LNHDA and CDR2 SQIVND (reference sequence). Trimming pared 6 bases from V and 6 bases from J, leaving 17 bases between. The CDR3 runs 14 residues. The CDR3 loop is CASSSIVGAAEAFF. CDR3 sequence (DNA): TGTGCCAGTAGCAGCATAGTCGGGGCCGCTGAAGCTTTCTTT.

This chain connects TRBV6-6 to TRBJ2-7, with TRBD2 as a possible D gene (5 bases). Germline assignment: CDR1 MNHNY and CDR2 SVGAGI (reference sequence). The V end was cut by 0 bases, the J end by 8 bases, with 14 bases between. The CDR3 totals 14 residues. Here the CDR3 DNA reads TGTGCCAGCAGTTACTCGACCCAGGACTTAAAGCAGTACTTC. It encodes CASSYSTQDLKQYF.

This clone appeared once. This chain connects TRBV25-1 to TRBJ1-1, with 8 bases fitting TRBD1. This CDR3 has 14 amino acids. V gave up 4 bases and J gave up 7 bases; unmatched junction bases: 8. Germline CDR1 MGHDK, CDR2 SYGVNS. CDR3 in amino acids: CASSVRTGLGEAFF. CDR3 nucleotides: TGTGCCAGCAGTGTGAGGACAGGGTTGGGTGAAGCTTTCTTT.

For this clone: The sample carries other DNA sequences with the same CDR3. The V gene is TRBV5-1, the J gene TRBJ2-7; D assignment may be TRBD1 or TRBD2 (5 bases each). Trimming stripped 2 bases from V and 4 bases from J, with 10 bases between. The CDR3 consists of 13 residues. Germline V CDR1 and CDR2: SGHRS, YFSETQ. The CDR3 sequence is CASSFGGPYEQYF. CDR3 bases: TGCGCCAGCAGCTTTGGGGGTCCGTACGAGCAGTACTTC. Full variable domain (remainder filled in from reference TRBV5-1 and TRBJ2-7): KAGVTQTPRYLIKTRGQQVTLSCSPISGHRSVSWYQQTPGQGLQFLFEYFSETQRNKGNFPGRFSGRQFSNSRSEMNVSTLELGDSALYLCASSFGGPYEQYFGPGTRLTVT.

The rearrangement links TRBV2 to TRBJ2-7; 7 bases fit TRBD2. V shed 4 bases and J 3 bases; nucleotides not matched to a gene: 3. This CDR3 has 13 amino acids. Germline-derived CDR1 and CDR2 are SNHLY and FYNNEI. The CDR3 here is CASSGWGGYEQYF. CDR3 in DNA: TGTGCCAGCAGTGGGTGGGGGGGCTACGAGCAGTACTTC.

The chain carries TRBV5-6 and TRBJ1-6; perhaps TRBD1 as D (6 bases). CDR3 size: 13 residues. V lost 4 bases, J lost 9 bases, and 11 bases lay in between. Germline assignment: CDR1 SGHDT and CDR2 YYEEEE. CDR3 coding DNA: TGTGCCAGCAGCCGGGGGCAAGGTTCACCCCTCCACTTT. This sequence encodes CASSRGQGSPLHF.

The rearrangement joins TRBV18 to TRBJ2-7; D gene ambiguous. With 0 bases removed from V and 3 bases from J, the gap between germline ends came to 9 bases. The CDR3 sequence is 14 residues long. Germline CDR1 reads KGHSH; CDR2 reads LQKENI. CDR3 sequence reads: CASSPPQVSYEQYF. The CDR3 DNA reads TGTGCCAGCTCACCACCCCAGGTCAGCTACGAGCAGTACTTC.

This chain links TRBV18 with TRBJ1-2; a weak D match, TRBD1 (6 bases). The length of the CDR3 is 17 residues. V was clipped by 2 bases and J by 4 bases, with 20 bases between them. Per germline, CDR1 KGHSH and CDR2 LQKENI. The CDR3 region has the DNA TGTGCCAGCTCACCAGGGGTTGAACAGGGACTCGGCTATGGCTACACCTTC. Its translation: CASSPGVEQGLGYGYTF.

This clone occurred a few times. CDR3 region: CASSYDRGGTNTEAFF. The DNA for the CDR3 is TGTGCCAGCAGTTACGACAGGGGAGGTACGAACACTGAAGCTTTCTTT. The chain recombines TRBV6-6 with TRBJ1-1, with 8 nucleotides matching TRBD1. V dropped 2 bases and J dropped 1; count of bases not matched to a gene: 6. The CDR3 runs 16 residues. Germline-derived CDR1 and CDR2 are MNHNY and SVGAGI (reference sequence).

This clone has a single count. The genes are TRBV28 and TRBJ2-1; 8 bases are a match to TRBD1. The germline V gene has CDR1 MDHEN and CDR2 SYDVKM. With V trimmed by 7 bases and J by 3 bases, 17 bases remained unmatched. The CDR3 is 18 residues long. The CDR3: CASTLSDRDQLLYNEQFF. CDR3 coding DNA: TGTGCCAGCACTCTATCGGACAGGGATCAATTGCTCTACAATGAGCAGTTCTTC.

The V and J genes are TRBV6-1 and TRBJ2-1; D is ambiguous. The CDR3 has 15 residues. Trimming removed 8 bases at V and 5 bases at J, with 19 bases between. Germline loops: CDR1 MNHNS, CDR2 SASEGT. The CDR3 nucleotides read TGTGCCAGCGACTCCCAATGGTTCGGGCACAATGAGCAGTTCTTC. Protein sequence: CASDSQWFGHNEQFF.

Regarding this clone: Other DNA sequences from this sample encode an identical CDR3 as well. The chain has TRBV7-9 and TRBJ2-3, with 8 bases that match TRBD1. The V gene's germline CDR1 is SEHNR and CDR2 FQNEAQ (reference sequence). Trimming cost V 3 bases and J 3 bases; bases outside gene matches: 5. The CDR3 is made up of 15 amino acids. The CDR3 protein is CASSFQGAITDTQYF. The CDR3 coding sequence is TGTGCCAGCAGCTTTCAGGGGGCGATAACAGATACGCAGTATTTT.

In its sample, this clone was seen once. Other nucleotide sequences in the sample specify the same CDR3. The J gene is TRBJ1-5, the V gene TRBV27; D not resolved. The CDR3 runs to 14 residues. Germline V lookup: CDR1 MNHEY, CDR2 SMNVEV (reference sequence). V lost 4 bases and J lost 0, with 7 bases in between. The CDR3 region is CASSSGVSNQPQHF. The CDR3 coding sequence is TGTGCCAGCAGTTCCGGGGTTAGCAATCAGCCCCAGCATTTT.

CDR3 loop: CASSILFGVPYEQYF. CDR3 coding DNA: TGTGCCAGTAGTATCTTATTCGGGGTCCCCTACGAGCAGTACTTC. The rearrangement uses TRBV19 and TRBJ2-7, with D tentatively TRBD2 (5 bases). The CDR3 sequence is 15 residues long. Germline V gene data show CDR1 as LNHDA and CDR2 as SQIVND (reference sequence). V dropped 3 bases and J dropped 2 bases, with 14 bases sitting between them.

The V gene is TRBV6-5, the J gene TRBJ2-2; D possibly corresponds to TRBD1 (6 bases). There are 15 residues in the CDR3. Deletions cut 6 bases from V and 1 base from J, with 12 bases between. Germline V gene data show CDR1 as MNHEY and CDR2 as SVGAGI. CDR3 loop: CASRIGTKNTGELFF. The CDR3, as DNA: TGTGCCAGCAGGATAGGGACAAAGAACACCGGGGAGCTGTTTTTT.

The chain links TRBV12-5 to TRBJ2-7; D call uncertain. Trimming removed 4 bases at V and 5 bases at J, with 18 bases between. This CDR3 spans 15 amino acids. Germline V CDR1 and CDR2: LGHNT, FRNRAP. The CDR3 loop is CASGSSGSSVHEQYF. The CDR3 DNA is TGTGCTAGTGGTTCCTCCGGCAGTTCTGTCCACGAGCAGTACTTC. The entire variable domain, with the rest obtained from reference TRBV12-5 and TRBJ2-7, is as follows: DARVTQTPRHKVTEMGQEVTMRCQPILGHNTVFWYRQTMMQGLELLAYFRNRAPLDDSGMPKDRFSAEMPDATLATLKIQPSEPRDSAVYFCASGSSGSSVHEQYFGPGTRLTVT.

This clone showed up just once. This chain connects TRBV2 to TRBJ1-5; the D gene is possibly TRBD1 (6 bases). Germline V gene data show CDR1 as SNHLY and CDR2 as FYNNEI. V was trimmed by 3 bases and J by 2 bases, leaving 17 bases between them. The CDR3 covers 17 residues. This CDR3 reads CASSDQQGGMGNQPQHF. CDR3 nucleotides: TGTGCCAGCAGTGACCAACAGGGAGGGATGGGCAATCAGCCCCAGCATTTT.

This rearrangement joins TRBV15 to TRBJ2-5; D uncertain. This CDR3 is 12 amino acids long. With 0 bases removed from V and 5 bases from J, the gap between germline ends came to 4 bases. Germline CDR1 reads LNHNV; CDR2 reads YYDKDF (reference sequence). CDR3 DNA sequence: TGTGCCACCAGCAGAGATTACGAGACCCAGTACTTC. Translation gives CATSRDYETQYF.

This chain links TRBV30 with TRBJ2-4, with a possible D match to TRBD2 (6 bases). This CDR3 has 15 amino acids. The germline V and J ends were trimmed by 0 bases and 2 bases, with 11 bases remaining between them. CDR1 is GTSNPN and CDR2 is SVGIG in the germline V gene (reference sequence). The CDR3 region is CAWSVQGGTKNIQYF. For the CDR3, the DNA is TGTGCCTGGAGTGTACAAGGAGGGACCAAAAACATTCAGTACTTC.

CDR3 sequence reads: CASSFQQGIGNEQFF. The DNA for the CDR3 is TGCGCCAGCAGCTTTCAACAGGGGATCGGGAATGAGCAGTTCTTC. The rearrangement uses TRBV5-1 and TRBJ2-1; TRBD1 matches 7 bases. The CDR3 runs to 15 residues. Germline V lookup: CDR1 SGHRS, CDR2 YFSETQ. Trimming took 2 bases from V and 7 from J; bases not matched to a gene: 9.

This clone has only one observation. The V gene is TRBV18, the J gene TRBJ2-7; weak D call: TRBD2 (5 bases). This CDR3 region has 16 residues. Germline CDR1 and CDR2: KGHSH and LQKENI. V was pared by 3 bases and J by 1 base, with 16 bases between. The CDR3 reads CASSPKEAGQSYEQYF. The CDR3 region has the DNA TGTGCCAGCTCACCGAAGGAGGCCGGGCAATCCTACGAGCAGTACTTC.

The rearrangement uses TRBV27 and TRBJ2-7; no reliable D call. Trimming removed 2 bases at V and 6 bases at J, with 17 bases between. The germline gives CDR1 MNHEY, CDR2 SMNVEV (reference sequence). The CDR3 is 15 residues long. CDR3 residues: CASSLNLPGWGEQYF. The CDR3 DNA reads as TGTGCCAGCAGTTTAAATTTACCCGGATGGGGCGAGCAGTACTTC.

This clone has a single count. The chain uses TRBV6-5 and TRBJ1-4; D call uncertain. The V end was cut by 7 bases, the J end by 5 bases, with 5 bases between. CDR3 length: 11 residues. CDR1 and CDR2 (germline): MNHEY, SVGAGI. CDR3: CASKWNEKLFF. The CDR3 DNA follows: TGTGCCAGCAAGTGGAATGAAAAACTGTTTTTT.

V and J are TRBV6-6 and TRBJ2-1; 9 nucleotides line up with TRBD2. The CDR3 has 16 amino acids. Germline V lookup: CDR1 MNHNY, CDR2 SVGAGI (reference sequence). After removal of 7 bases from V and 2 bases from J, the junction contained 9 bases not matched to a gene. CDR3 amino acids: CASKVGLAGTYNEQFF. CDR3 DNA: TGTGCCAGCAAGGTTGGGCTAGCGGGGACCTACAATGAGCAGTTCTTC.